The clone carrying this TCR beta chain was detected many times. Its antigen is as yet unknown. The data are from a study of cytomegalovirus exposure and HLA in healthy donors. It was healthy bone marrow donors who served as donors. Study findings and constraints: Using the classifier, cytomegalovirus status was reportedly diagnosed with high specificity and sensitivity. The HLA-A and HLA-B alleles of most subjects were reportedly predicted accurately from TCR beta sequences.

The CDR3 contains 14 residues. V lost 5 bases and J lost 0, with 7 bases in between. Germline CDR1 reads SGHVS; CDR2 reads FQNEAQ. With 60 Vbeta and 13 Jbeta primers, the PCR was carried out. TCRdb's table, derived via immunoSEQ multiplex PCR, lists solely in-frame clones and lacks some. The data hold some 150,000 clones, with about 82% observed a single time. V gene TRBV7-8 combines with J gene TRBJ1-4; D unresolved. This TCR was sampled from a woman in her thirties in good health and CMV-seropositive. Sequences were obtained from PBMCs. The CDR3 reads CASSRTTTNEKLFF. DNA of the CDR3: TGTGCCAGCAGCCGTACTACAACTAATGAAAAACTGTTTTTT. Combining the CDR3 with reference TRBV7-8 and TRBJ1-4 gives the whole variable domain GAGVSQSPRYKVAKRGQDVALRCDPISGHVSLFWYQQALGQGPEFLTYFQNEAQLDKSGLPSDRFFAERPEGSVSTLKIQRTQQEDSAVYLCASSRTTTNEKLFFGSGTQLSVL.